This T cell receptor beta chain was found in a study of cytotoxic CD8 clonotypes in ibrutinib-treated CLL. The germline V gene encodes CDR1 GTSNPN and CDR2 SVGIG (reference sequence). With 4 bases removed from V and 11 bases from J, the gap between germline ends came to 15 bases. The CDR3 covers 13 residues. This clone came up a few times. Generated by immunoSEQ multiplex PCR, the TCRdb table keeps only in-frame clones and is missing some. The top ten clones hold less than 9% of a sample with about 140,000 clones, more than 75% of them seen once. The genes are TRBV30 and TRBJ1-6, with D uncertain. The clonotype comes from a human donor with chronic lymphocytic leukemia. The material was PBMCs, obtained after 36 months of ibrutinib treatment. The chain's CDR3 is CAWKGLWAAPLHF. CDR3 bases: TGTGCCTGGAAAGGCCTGTGGGCTGCACCCCTCCACTTT.